This passage covers 7 T cell receptor beta chains from one sample sequenced in a study of blood T cell repertoires in COVID-19. Generated by immunoSEQ multiplex PCR, the TCRdb table keeps only in-frame clones and is missing some. Among approximately 65,000 clones listed, 70% to 85% were seen once. Sequenced input: peripheral blood. The source of these receptors is a woman older than 75 with active or convalescent COVID-19.

The chain employs TRBV11-2 and TRBJ1-1; D might be TRBD1 (5 bases). CDR3 length: 15 residues. Trimming removed 5 bases at V and 1 base at J, with 14 bases between. CDR1 is SGHAT, CDR2 FQNNGV, per germline. CDR3 region: CASSPLVQGNTEAFF. CDR3 DNA sequence: TGTGCCAGCAGCCCGCTCGTGCAGGGGAACACTGAAGCTTTCTTT.

The chain combines TRBV12-3 or TRBV12-4 with TRBJ1-1; possibly TRBD1 for D (6 bases). V shed 5 bases and J shed 0 bases, with 7 bases lying between them. This CDR3 is built from 13 residues. The CDR3 bases are TGTGCCAGCAGTCGGACAGTGAACACTGAAGCTTTCTTT. Amino acid sequence: CASSRTVNTEAFF.

The chain carries TRBV19 and TRBJ2-2, with 8 bases identical to TRBD2. This CDR3 region has 19 residues. V trimming: 3 bases; J trimming: 2 bases; junction bases outside the gene matches: 14. The germline CDR1 and CDR2 sequences are LNHDA and SQIVND (reference sequence). The CDR3, as DNA: TGTGCCAGTAGTATCCCCCATCGAGGTAGCGGGGTTAACACCGGGGAGCTGTTTTTT. Protein product: CASSIPHRGSGVNTGELFF.

V and J are TRBV5-1 and TRBJ1-1, with TRBD1 matching over 7 bases. Trimming took 0 bases from V and 1 from J; bases not matched to a gene: 0. The CDR3 totals 14 residues. Germline V gene lookup returns CDR1 SGHRS and CDR2 YFSETQ. The CDR3 DNA reads as TGCGCCAGCAGCTTGGCAGGGGGGAACACTGAAGCTTTCTTT. Translating it yields CASSLAGGNTEAFF. Together with reference TRBV5-1 and TRBJ1-1, the CDR3 gives the full variable domain: KAGVTQTPRYLIKTRGQQVTLSCSPISGHRSVSWYQQTPGQGLQFLFEYFSETQRNKGNFPGRFSGRQFSNSRSEMNVSTLELGDSALYLCASSLAGGNTEAFFGQGTRLTVV.

This clone was counted a single time. The chain carries TRBV6-5 and TRBJ1-3; 7 nucleotides line up with TRBD1. The CDR3 has 15 residues. V lost 6 bases to trimming and J lost 7 bases; unmatched junction nucleotides: 12. Germline CDR1 MNHEY, CDR2 SVGAGI. The CDR3 DNA follows: TGTGCCAGCAGGGACAGGACCCTAGAATTGAACACCATATATTTT. It yields the protein CASRDRTLELNTIYF.

The rearrangement uses TRBV12-5 and TRBJ1-1, with 12 bases matching TRBD1. In germline, CDR1 is LGHNT, CDR2 FRNRAP. V shed 7 bases and J 4 bases; nucleotides not matched to a gene: 7. CDR3 length: 15 amino acids. The CDR3 region is CASASGQGAPTEAFF. DNA of the CDR3: TGTGCTAGTGCCTCGGGACAGGGGGCGCCCACTGAAGCTTTCTTT.

V is TRBV2 and J is TRBJ2-7; D not certain. The germline gives CDR1 SNHLY, CDR2 FYNNEI. The CDR3 length is 14 residues. Trimming pared 3 bases from V and 1 base from J, leaving 10 bases between. The CDR3 DNA reads TGTGCCAGCAGTGACGCGGTCGGTTCCTACGAGCAGTACTTC. It translates to CASSDAVGSYEQYF.